The rows below give T cell receptor beta chains drawn from one sample of a study of OX40 agonist ivuxolimab in advanced cancers. Profiled with immunoSEQ multiplex PCR; TCRdb holds only in-frame clones, not every one. The repertoire includes 45,000 to 60,000 clones, 70% to 80% of them detected once, and approximately 1% sits in the top ten. Material: CD4+ or CD8+ T cells sorted from blood, obtained in a trial of the OX40 agonist ivuxolimab. Receptor source: an adult with an advanced solid tumor such as melanoma, head and neck, liver or kidney cancer. The CDR3 runs from the conserved cysteine through the conserved F or W. The D gene is left open where the match is weak. Some rows have no size entry. The others give once, few or many, or a class for an expanded clone.

V gene: TRBV19; J gene: TRBJ2-1; clone size: NA; D gene: TRBD2; CDR3 protein: CASSNPSGNRNEQFF; CDR3 DNA: TGTGCCAGTAGTAATCCCAGCGGGAACCGTAATGAGCAGTTCTTC
V gene: TRBV6-1; J gene: TRBJ2-7; clone size: NA; D gene: NA; CDR3 protein: CASTEGGGPDGQYF; CDR3 DNA: TGTGCCAGCACCGAAGGGGGGGGGCCAGATGGGCAGTACTTC
V gene: TRBV7-6; J gene: TRBJ2-2; clone size: NA; D gene: NA; CDR3 protein: CASSLTYNTGELFF; CDR3 DNA: TGTGCCAGCAGCTTAACCTACAACACCGGGGAGCTGTTTTTT
V gene: TRBV19; J gene: TRBJ1-1; clone size: few; D gene: TRBD1; CDR3 protein: CASITSGTVGTEAFF; CDR3 DNA: TGTGCCAGTATAACCTCGGGGACAGTTGGCACTGAAGCTTTCTTT
V gene: TRBV4-1; J gene: TRBJ2-5; clone size: NA; D gene: NA; CDR3 protein: CASSQERLVRETQYF; CDR3 DNA: TGCGCCAGCAGCCAGGAAAGACTAGTACGAGAGACCCAGTACTTC
V gene: TRBV30; J gene: TRBJ2-5; clone size: NA; D gene: NA; CDR3 protein: CAWSVSGPETQYF; CDR3 DNA: TGTGCCTGGAGTGTATCAGGCCCAGAGACCCAGTACTTC
V gene: TRBV30; J gene: TRBJ2-4; clone size: NA; D gene: TRBD1; CDR3 protein: CALYLTGAKNIQYF; CDR3 DNA: TGTGCCTTATACTTGACAGGGGCCAAAAACATTCAGTACTTC
V gene: TRBV7-2; J gene: TRBJ2-7; clone size: NA; D gene: TRBD2; CDR3 protein: CASSARTRPSGEQYF; CDR3 DNA: TGTGCCAGCAGCGCCAGGACTAGGCCCTCTGGCGAGCAGTACTTC
V gene: TRBV5-4; J gene: TRBJ2-1; clone size: NA; D gene: NA; CDR3 protein: CASSVRMNNEQFF; CDR3 DNA: TGTGCCAGCAGCGTCCGCATGAACAATGAGCAGTTCTTC
V gene: TRBV6-1; J gene: TRBJ2-6; clone size: NA; D gene: TRBD1; CDR3 protein: CASSGTGGYGGANVLTF; CDR3 DNA: TGTGCCAGCAGTGGGACAGGGGGCTACGGTGGGGCCAACGTCCTGACTTTC
V gene: TRBV7-3; J gene: TRBJ2-5; clone size: few; D gene: NA; CDR3 protein: CASSLGPAQLETQYF; CDR3 DNA: TGTGCCAGCAGCCTTGGGCCAGCTCAGCTGGAGACCCAGTACTTC
V gene: TRBV7-3; J gene: TRBJ2-2; clone size: NA; D gene: TRBD2; CDR3 protein: CASSPVLAGGGELFF; CDR3 DNA: TGTGCCAGCAGCCCGGTGCTAGCGGGAGGTGGGGAGCTGTTTTTT
V gene: TRBV13; J gene: TRBJ2-2; clone size: once; D gene: TRBD2; CDR3 protein: CASSPAPPGLATGELFF; CDR3 DNA: TGTGCCAGCAGCCCGGCTCCCCCGGGACTAGCGACCGGGGAGCTGTTTTTT
V gene: TRBV18; J gene: TRBJ1-1; clone size: NA; D gene: NA; CDR3 protein: CASSPQPGHSNTEAFF; CDR3 DNA: TGTGCCAGCTCACCACAACCGGGACATTCGAACACTGAAGCTTTCTTT
V gene: TRBV5-1; J gene: TRBJ2-7; clone size: NA; D gene: TRBD1; CDR3 protein: CASSLRQGAHEQYF; CDR3 DNA: TGCGCCAGCAGCTTGCGGCAGGGGGCCCACGAGCAGTACTTC
V gene: TRBV5-1; J gene: TRBJ2-3; clone size: NA; D gene: NA; CDR3 protein: CASSPPSSGTDTQYF; CDR3 DNA: TGCGCCAGCAGCCCACCTAGCAGTGGCACAGATACGCAGTATTTT
V gene: TRBV11-2; J gene: TRBJ2-1; clone size: NA; D gene: NA; CDR3 protein: CASSFGSTTNEQFF; CDR3 DNA: TGTGCCAGCAGCTTTGGCTCCACGACCAATGAGCAGTTCTTC
V gene: TRBV6-6; J gene: TRBJ2-7; clone size: NA; D gene: NA; CDR3 protein: CASRPRGGSGSYEQYF; CDR3 DNA: TGTGCCAGCAGACCTCGAGGGGGTAGCGGTTCCTACGAGCAGTACTTC
V gene: TRBV19; J gene: TRBJ2-3; clone size: NA; D gene: TRBD1; CDR3 protein: CASSDRGLSDTQYF; CDR3 DNA: TGTGCCAGTTCTGACAGGGGGCTTTCAGATACGCAGTATTTT
V gene: TRBV2; J gene: TRBJ1-1; clone size: NA; D gene: NA; CDR3 protein: CASSFTENTEAFF; CDR3 DNA: TGTGCCAGCAGTTTTACAGAGAACACTGAAGCTTTCTTT
V gene: TRBV2; J gene: TRBJ1-1; clone size: NA; D gene: TRBD1; CDR3 protein: CASSENRGAEAFF; CDR3 DNA: TGTGCCAGCAGTGAAAACAGGGGAGCTGAAGCTTTCTTT
V gene: TRBV7-2; J gene: TRBJ1-5; clone size: NA; D gene: NA; CDR3 protein: CASSLGGTDQPQHF; CDR3 DNA: TGTGCCAGCAGCCTCGGGGGTACGGATCAGCCCCAGCATTTT
V gene: TRBV6-6; J gene: TRBJ2-1; clone size: few; D gene: NA; CDR3 protein: CASRGTQRNSYNEQFF; CDR3 DNA: TGTGCCAGCAGAGGAACCCAGCGGAACAGCTACAATGAGCAGTTCTTC
V gene: TRBV10-3; J gene: TRBJ2-3; clone size: NA; D gene: TRBD2; CDR3 protein: CAIASGDTQYF; CDR3 DNA: TGTGCCATCGCTAGCGGAGATACGCAGTATTTT
V gene: TRBV21-1; J gene: TRBJ1-2; clone size: NA; D gene: NA; CDR3 protein: CASSQRQGYGYTF; CDR3 DNA: TGTGCCAGCAGCCAGCGACAGGGCTATGGCTACACCTTC
V gene: TRBV6-1; J gene: TRBJ2-5; clone size: NA; D gene: NA; CDR3 protein: CASSVGTDPDQETQYF; CDR3 DNA: TGTGCCAGCAGTGTGGGGACGGACCCCGACCAAGAGACCCAGTACTTC
V gene: TRBV6-4; J gene: TRBJ2-3; clone size: NA; D gene: NA; CDR3 protein: CASSAGLNTDTQYF; CDR3 DNA: TGTGCCAGCAGTGCTGGGCTAAACACAGATACGCAGTATTTT
V gene: TRBV10-2; J gene: TRBJ2-1; clone size: once; D gene: NA; CDR3 protein: CASGRGSAYNEQFF; CDR3 DNA: TGCGCCAGCGGAAGAGGTAGCGCCTACAATGAGCAGTTCTTC
V gene: TRBV5-3; J gene: TRBJ1-4; clone size: NA; D gene: NA; CDR3 protein: CARSDIGEKLFF; CDR3 DNA: TGTGCCAGAAGCGACATCGGGGAAAAACTGTTTTTT
V gene: TRBV6-6; J gene: TRBJ1-2; clone size: NA; D gene: TRBD1; CDR3 protein: CASNQQGGIYGYTF; CDR3 DNA: TGTGCCAGCAACCAACAGGGGGGGATCTATGGCTACACCTTC
V gene: TRBV18; J gene: TRBJ2-7; clone size: NA; D gene: NA; CDR3 protein: CASSPPWWVGNEQYF; CDR3 DNA: TGTGCCAGCTCACCACCCTGGTGGGTCGGGAACGAGCAGTACTTC
V gene: TRBV6-7; J gene: TRBJ2-1; clone size: NA; D gene: NA; CDR3 protein: CASSYKIESSYNEQFF; CDR3 DNA: TGTGCCAGCAGTTACAAGATAGAGAGCTCCTACAATGAGCAGTTCTTC
V gene: TRBV18; J gene: TRBJ2-4; clone size: NA; D gene: NA; CDR3 protein: CASSPPGGDPNIQYF; CDR3 DNA: TGTGCCAGCTCACCACCGGGCGGGGACCCAAACATTCAGTACTTC
V gene: TRBV18; J gene: TRBJ1-1; clone size: NA; D gene: NA; CDR3 protein: CASSPPGPYTEAFF; CDR3 DNA: TGTGCCAGCTCACCACCGGGCCCCTACACTGAAGCTTTCTTT
V gene: TRBV19; J gene: TRBJ2-6; clone size: once; D gene: NA; CDR3 protein: CASSTDAWTGANVLTF; CDR3 DNA: TGTGCCAGTTCGACAGACGCCTGGACTGGGGCCAACGTCCTGACTTTC
V gene: TRBV9; J gene: TRBJ1-2; clone size: NA; D gene: NA; CDR3 protein: CASSVASRGLGAGYTF; CDR3 DNA: TGTGCCAGCAGCGTAGCGTCGCGGGGGCTCGGGGCTGGCTACACCTTC
V gene: TRBV4-2; J gene: TRBJ2-7; clone size: NA; D gene: TRBD1; CDR3 protein: CASSTRTGASSYEQYF; CDR3 DNA: TGTGCCAGCAGCACCCGGACAGGGGCAAGCTCCTACGAGCAGTACTTC
V gene: TRBV5-5; J gene: TRBJ1-2; clone size: NA; D gene: NA; CDR3 protein: CASSQGDYGYTF; CDR3 DNA: TGTGCCAGCAGCCAGGGCGACTATGGCTACACCTTC
V gene: TRBV6-6; J gene: TRBJ1-4; clone size: NA; D gene: NA; CDR3 protein: CASSRSEEKLFF; CDR3 DNA: TGTGCCAGCAGTCGGTCGGAGGAAAAACTGTTTTTT
V gene: TRBV5-4; J gene: TRBJ2-3; clone size: NA; D gene: TRBD2; CDR3 protein: CASSLEVGGITDTQYF; CDR3 DNA: TGTGCCAGCAGCTTGGAAGTCGGGGGGATCACAGATACGCAGTATTTT
V gene: TRBV7-8; J gene: TRBJ1-2; clone size: once; D gene: NA; CDR3 protein: CASSLDGGVYGYTF; CDR3 DNA: TGTGCCAGCAGCTTAGATGGGGGGGTCTATGGCTACACCTTC
V gene: TRBV11-2; J gene: TRBJ2-5; clone size: NA; D gene: TRBD2; CDR3 protein: CASSLDGLAGVETQYF; CDR3 DNA: TGTGCCAGCAGCTTAGACGGACTAGCGGGGGTAGAGACCCAGTACTTC
V gene: TRBV5-1; J gene: TRBJ2-7; clone size: NA; D gene: NA; CDR3 protein: CASSKVTGFSYEQYF; CDR3 DNA: TGCGCCAGCAGCAAAGTCACAGGATTCTCCTACGAGCAGTACTTC
V gene: TRBV9; J gene: TRBJ2-3; clone size: NA; D gene: NA; CDR3 protein: CASSVGRSFFRGTDTQYF; CDR3 DNA: TGTGCCAGCAGCGTAGGTCGATCTTTCTTCCGGGGCACAGATACGCAGTATTTT
V gene: TRBV15; J gene: TRBJ2-5; clone size: NA; D gene: NA; CDR3 protein: CATSRQGIETQYF; CDR3 DNA: TGTGCCACCAGCAGACAGGGGATCGAGACCCAGTACTTC
V gene: TRBV2; J gene: TRBJ2-1; clone size: once; D gene: NA; CDR3 protein: CASSDQRQGRVNEQFF; CDR3 DNA: TGTGCCAGCAGTGATCAACGGCAGGGGAGAGTGAATGAGCAGTTCTTC
V gene: TRBV5-4; J gene: TRBJ2-1; clone size: NA; D gene: NA; CDR3 protein: CASSLGGPDEQFF; CDR3 DNA: TGTGCCAGCAGCTTGGGGGGGCCCGATGAGCAGTTCTTC
V gene: TRBV5-1; J gene: TRBJ2-2; clone size: NA; D gene: NA; CDR3 protein: CASSLASHRNTGELFF; CDR3 DNA: TGCGCCAGCAGCTTGGCCTCGCACCGAAACACCGGGGAGCTGTTTTTT
V gene: TRBV4-2; J gene: TRBJ2-7; clone size: NA; D gene: TRBD2; CDR3 protein: CASSQASSGTSYEQYF; CDR3 DNA: TGTGCCAGCAGCCAAGCTTCTAGCGGGACCTCCTACGAGCAGTACTTC
V gene: TRBV6-1; J gene: TRBJ2-2; clone size: few; D gene: NA; CDR3 protein: CASSPTAGLGELFF; CDR3 DNA: TGTGCCAGCAGTCCTACGGCGGGGTTGGGGGAGCTGTTTTTT